The 25 T cell receptor beta chains below were found in one sample sequenced in a study of breast tumors, draining lymph nodes, adjacent tissues. TCRdb passed the multiplex PCR reads through MiXCR, listing each CDR3 protein once. The data show 65,000 to 80,000 distinct CDR3 sequences, approximately 19% seen once. Axillary draining lymph nodes of breast cancer patients supplied the node samples. Sequencing used axillary lymph node tissue. Receptors were obtained from a female donor with breast cancer. Some clones in this sample may be carry-over from other donors' samples.

This clonotype was found many times. The V call is TRBV7-2, the J call TRBJ1-2, with 9 bases matching TRBD1. The CDR3 extends over 15 amino acids. The J segment lost 4 bases and the V segment lost 6 bases, leaving 9 bases of the junction unmatched. CDR1 is SGHTA, CDR2 FQGNSA, per germline. CDR3 nucleotides: TGTGCCAGCAGGGATCCGGGACAGGGACCCTATGGCTACACCTTC. The encoded protein is CASRDPGQGPYGYTF.

This clonotype was observed many times. V usage is TRBV24-1 and J usage is TRBJ2-6; TRBD2 agrees at 7 bases. Germline V CDR1 and CDR2: KGHDR, SFDVKD. The CDR3 consists of 18 residues. V lost 1 base, J lost 0 bases, and 5 bases stayed unmatched. The CDR3 protein is CATSDFPRGGSGANVLTF. DNA of the CDR3: TGTGCCACCAGTGATTTCCCCCGCGGGGGCTCTGGGGCCAACGTCCTGACTTTC.

V gene TRBV19 combines with J gene TRBJ1-3; D remains ambiguous. The CDR3 has 15 amino acids. Trimming removed 6 bases from V and 0 bases from J, with 12 bases in between. Germline V gene sequence: CDR1 LNHDA, CDR2 SQIVND (reference sequence). The CDR3 coding sequence is TGTGCCAGTAGGGCGGAGCACCACTCTGGAAACACCATATATTTT. Its protein product is CASRAEHHSGNTIYF.

This clonotype was detected ten times or more. The chain joins TRBV5-1 to TRBJ2-7; no definite D call. Germline values: CDR1 SGHRS, CDR2 YFSETQ. CDR3 length: 16 residues. V lost 0 bases, J lost 4 bases, and 17 bases lay in between. For the CDR3, the DNA is TGCGCCAGCAGCTTGGAAATCAGCGCACCGGGTTACGAGCAGTACTTC. Translated, it gives CASSLEISAPGYEQYF.

This clonotype was observed many times. V and J are TRBV6-5 and TRBJ2-7; D not certain. This CDR3 spans 13 amino acids. Germline-derived CDR1 and CDR2 are MNHEY and SVGAGI. V gave up 0 bases and J gave up 6 bases, with 9 bases separating them. The CDR3 nucleotides are TGTGCCAGCAGTTACTCGACTGGGTCCGAGCAGTACTTC. Amino acids: CASSYSTGSEQYF.

This clonotype was seen a few times. The rearrangement joins TRBV13 to TRBJ2-1; the D call may be TRBD1 or TRBD2 (5 bases each). The ends were cut back, 5 bases at V and 0 bases at J, with 14 bases in the middle. The CDR3 extends over 16 amino acids. The germline V gene has CDR1 PRHDT and CDR2 FYEKMQ (reference sequence). The chain's CDR3 is CASSGDLRRSYNEQFF. The DNA for the CDR3 is TGTGCCAGCAGCGGGGACCTCAGACGCTCCTACAATGAGCAGTTCTTC.

This clonotype was seen ten or more times. The chain recombines TRBV2 with TRBJ1-2; no clear D. Trimming took off 3 bases at V and 5 bases at J, with 13 bases between the two ends. Germline loops: CDR1 SNHLY, CDR2 FYNNEI. CDR3 size: 14 residues. The CDR3 DNA follows: TGTGCCAGCAGTGACAGCCAGATTGGGTATGGCTACACCTTC. Amino acids: CASSDSQIGYGYTF.

This clonotype has at least ten counts. The chain couples TRBV29-1 to TRBJ1-5; TRBD1 is a possible D gene (5 bases). Germline V gene lookup returns CDR1 SQVTM and CDR2 ANQGSEA. V shed 7 bases and J shed 0 bases, with 31 bases lying between them. The CDR3 has 20 amino acids. This CDR3 is CSAEPADRKGYKNSNQPQHF. The CDR3 nucleotides read TGCAGCGCAGAACCCGCAGACAGAAAGGGTTATAAAAATAGCAATCAGCCCCAGCATTTT.

This clonotype came up many times. CDR3 sequence: CSASKPGLVGEQFF. The CDR3, as DNA: TGCAGTGCCTCCAAACCGGGACTAGTGGGTGAGCAGTTCTTC. The chain has TRBV20-1 and TRBJ2-1; TRBD2 agrees at 8 bases. Looked up from germline, CDR1 is DFQATT and CDR2 is SNEGSKA (reference sequence). V dropped 6 bases and J dropped 9; count of bases not matched to a gene: 13. The length of the CDR3 is 14 residues.

This clonotype was observed many times. The chain carries TRBV24-1 and TRBJ1-2; 7 bases line up with TRBD1. The CDR3 runs to 13 residues. The germline CDR1 and CDR2 sequences are KGHDR and SFDVKD. The J segment lost 4 bases and the V segment lost 3 bases, leaving 1 base of the junction unmatched. This chain's CDR3 is CATSDEGAYGYTF. CDR3 coding DNA: TGTGCCACCAGTGATGAGGGGGCCTATGGCTACACCTTC.

The gene calls are TRBV6-5 and TRBJ2-1; tentative D call: TRBD2 (6 bases). The CDR3 has 18 residues. From germline, CDR1 is MNHEY and CDR2 SVGAGI. V shed 2 bases and J shed 9 bases, with 26 bases lying between them. The CDR3 sequence is CASSYLGKTGATSSEQFF. CDR3 coding DNA: TGTGCCAGCAGTTACCTCGGCAAGACGGGCGCCACTAGCAGTGAGCAGTTCTTC.

There are many counts of this clonotype. V usage is TRBV5-6 and J usage is TRBJ1-2; D possibly corresponds to TRBD1 (5 bases). The germline CDR1 and CDR2 sequences are SGHDT and YYEEEE. The CDR3 is 13 amino acids. V lost 0 bases, J lost 8 bases, and 11 bases lay in between. CDR3 bases: TGTGCCAGCAGCTTGGGACAGACCTACGGCTACACCTTC. Residues: CASSLGQTYGYTF.

This clonotype was found many times. The chain uses TRBV19 and TRBJ2-3; no definite D call. Trimming took off 5 bases at V and 4 bases at J, with 13 bases between the two ends. This CDR3 comprises 14 residues. CDR1 and CDR2 (germline): LNHDA, SQIVND (reference sequence). The CDR3 nucleotides read TGTGCCAGTAGTCAAATAGACAAGGCAGATACGCAGTATTTT. It is translated as CASSQIDKADTQYF.

This clonotype was found many times. V gene TRBV5-1 combines with J gene TRBJ2-6, with D possibly TRBD1 on 5 matching bases. Looked up from germline, CDR1 is SGHRS and CDR2 is YFSETQ. CDR3 size: 15 residues. V gave up 2 bases and J gave up 1 base, with 7 bases separating them. The CDR3 loop is CASSLQVSGANVLTF. The CDR3, as DNA: TGCGCCAGCAGCTTACAGGTTTCTGGGGCCAACGTCCTGACTTTC.

This clonotype has at least ten counts. CDR3 sequence (DNA): TGCAGTGCTAGGGATCCGAGGGGAGGAACGCAGTATTTT. It translates to CSARDPRGGTQYF. The gene calls are TRBV20-1 and TRBJ2-3, with D possibly TRBD2 on 6 matching bases. CDR1 is DFQATT and CDR2 is SNEGSKA in the germline V gene (reference sequence). The CDR3 covers 13 residues. The V end was cut by 3 bases, the J end by 9 bases, with 16 bases between.

The gene calls are TRBV12-5 and TRBJ2-2; maybe TRBD2 (5 bases). CDR1 is LGHNT and CDR2 is FRNRAP in the germline V gene. With 3 bases removed from V and 4 bases from J, the gap between germline ends came to 15 bases. There are 16 residues in the CDR3. The chain's CDR3 is CASGLRPGSITGELFF. The DNA for the CDR3 is TGTGCTAGTGGTTTACGACCGGGATCGATCACCGGGGAGCTGTTTTTT.

This clonotype was recorded at least ten times. The genes are TRBV19 and TRBJ2-1, with D perhaps TRBD2 (6 bases). CDR1 LNHDA and CDR2 SQIVND come from the germline V gene (reference sequence). This CDR3 region has 15 residues. Trimming stripped 7 bases from V and 4 bases from J, with 17 bases between. DNA of the CDR3: TGTGCCAGTACCCCCCAAGTAGCGGAATACAATGAGCAGTTCTTC. This codes for CASTPQVAEYNEQFF.

As to this clonotype: It may be a read error: a sequence one base away is much more abundant. The chain uses TRBV6-6 and TRBJ2-5, with D possibly matching TRBD2 (5 bases). Germline-derived CDR1 and CDR2 are MNHNY and SVGAGI (reference sequence). The CDR3 covers 14 residues. The V end lost 2 bases, the J end lost 10 bases, and 17 bases lay between the germline ends. DNA for the CDR3: TGTGCCAGCAGTTACGGACGGGGTTGGGTGGGCCAGTACTTC. Its protein is CASSYGRGWVGQYF.

The table lists this clonotype with many counts. The chain is built from TRBV19 and TRBJ2-5; 14 nucleotides line up with TRBD2. The CDR3 is 17 amino acids. Germline V gene lookup returns CDR1 LNHDA and CDR2 SQIVND (reference sequence). The trim removed 7 bases at V and 5 bases at J, leaving 12 bases unmatched. CDR3 nucleotide sequence: TGTGCCAGTACCAAGACTAGCGGGAGGGCCGGGAGCGAGACCCAGTACTTC. Its protein product is CASTKTSGRAGSETQYF.

In this sample, this clonotype turned up once. The chain is built from TRBV6-5 and TRBJ1-2; 7 bases align to TRBD1. The CDR3 runs to 14 residues. V was pared by 7 bases and J by 5 bases, with 10 bases of the junction left unmatched. CDR1 is MNHEY, CDR2 SVGAGI, per germline. This chain's CDR3 is CASNDLTGRYGYTF. The CDR3 DNA follows: TGTGCCAGCAACGATCTGACAGGGAGGTATGGCTACACCTTC.

This clonotype was picked up many times. The genes are TRBV7-9 and TRBJ2-1; 7 bases agree with TRBD1. Germline CDR1 reads SEHNR; CDR2 reads FQNEAQ (reference sequence). Trimming cost V 7 bases and J 9 bases; bases outside gene matches: 9. This CDR3 comprises 13 residues. The DNA for the CDR3 is TGTGCCAGCAACCGAGGGGGCTGGAGTGAGCAGTTCTTC. Translating gives CASNRGGWSEQFF. The full variable domain, with the rest looked up from reference TRBV7-9 and TRBJ2-1, is DTGVSQNPRHKITKRGQNVTFRCDPISEHNRLYWYRQTLGQGPEFLTYFQNEAQLEKSRLLSDRFSAERPKGSFSTLEIQRTEQGDSAMYLCASNRGGWSEQFFGPGTRLTVL.

This clonotype was detected ten times or more. The genes are TRBV4-3 and TRBJ2-7; 9 bases fit TRBD1. The germline gives CDR1 LGHNA, CDR2 YSLEER. The CDR3 is made up of 14 amino acids. The V segment lost 3 bases and the J segment 5 bases; nucleotides outside the gene matches: 5. The chain's CDR3 is CASSHLGQGNEQYF. CDR3 nucleotide sequence: TGCGCCAGCAGCCACCTCGGACAGGGGAACGAGCAGTACTTC.

This clonotype showed up many times. The chain has TRBV6-4 and TRBJ2-1, with 8 nucleotides matching TRBD2. The CDR3 covers 15 residues. With V trimmed by 6 bases and J by 7 bases, 11 bases remained unmatched. CDR1 is MRHNA, CDR2 SNTAGT, per germline. CDR3 bases: TGTGCCAGCAGCCCCGCTACTGGCGGGAGGAATGAGCAGTTCTTC. It translates to CASSPATGGRNEQFF.

This clonotype was detected only a few times. This rearrangement joins TRBV28 to TRBJ2-3; 9 bases are shared with TRBD1. Germline values: CDR1 MDHEN, CDR2 SYDVKM. The CDR3 has 14 amino acids. Trimming at V came to 11 bases and at J to 3 bases, leaving 9 bases not matched to a gene. The DNA for the CDR3 is TGTGCCTCATCCCGGGACAGGGAAACAGATACGCAGTATTTT. It codes for CASSRDRETDTQYF. Based on the CDR3 plus reference TRBV28 and TRBJ2-3, the full variable domain is DVKVTQSSRYLVKRTGEKVFLECVQDMDHENMFWYRQDPGLGLRLIYFSYDVKMKEKGDIPEGYSVSREKKERFSLILESASTNQTSMYLCASSRDRETDTQYFGPGTRLTVL.

This clonotype was counted at least ten times. CDR3 protein: CSARGGLAGVGTDTQYF. As DNA, the CDR3 is TGCAGTGCTAGGGGGGGACTAGCGGGAGTAGGCACAGATACGCAGTATTTT. The rearrangement links TRBV20-1 to TRBJ2-3; TRBD2 matches at 14 bases. Losses at the gene ends were 3 bases for V and 1 base for J; bases not matched to a gene: 6. This CDR3 spans 17 amino acids. Germline-derived CDR1 and CDR2 are DFQATT and SNEGSKA (reference sequence).